A selection of T cell receptor beta chains follows, all from one sample in a study of cytomegalovirus exposure and HLA in healthy donors. Sequencing was performed with immunoSEQ multiplex PCR; in TCRdb, only in-frame clones are kept and a portion is missing. The sample includes about 350,000 clones, approximately 86% of them seen just once. The sequencing sample was made of PBMCs. Receptors were obtained from a woman in her 30s in good health and CMV-seropositive. Both conserved end residues are part of each CDR3. The D gene is left open where the match is weak. Only some rows state a clone size, as once, few, many or a class for expanded clones.

J: TRBJ2-5
size: .
V: TRBV7-7
D: TRBD1
DNA: TGTGCCAGCAGCTTAATCCTGGACAGGGACAACCAAGAGACCCAGTACTTC
CDR3: CASSLILDRDNQETQYF

J: TRBJ2-6
size: .
V: TRBV9
D: .
DNA: TGTGCCAGCAGCGTGGGCGCTGGGGCCAACGTCCTGACTTTC
CDR3: CASSVGAGANVLTF

J: TRBJ2-3
size: .
V: TRBV5-1
D: TRBD1
DNA: TGCGCCAGCAGCCCCCATACCCCGGGACAGGGGGCAGATACGCAGTATTTT
CDR3: CASSPHTPGQGADTQYF

J: TRBJ2-1
size: .
V: TRBV5-1
D: .
DNA: TGCGCCAGCAGCTCACCTACCATAGGGAGTGAGCAGTTCTTC
CDR3: CASSSPTIGSEQFF

J: TRBJ2-4
size: .
V: TRBV2
D: TRBD1
DNA: TGTGCCAGCAGCGGGACAGCCGACGTGCCCAAAAACATTCAGTACTTC
CDR3: CASSGTADVPKNIQYF

J: TRBJ1-2
size: .
V: TRBV4-3
D: .
DNA: TGCGCCAGCAGCCAAGATGGGGGGCGCAACTATGGCTACACCTTC
CDR3: CASSQDGGRNYGYTF

J: TRBJ1-4
size: .
V: TRBV29-1
D: .
DNA: TGCAGCGTAAAAACCGGGACGTTGAATGAAAAACTGTTTTTT
CDR3: CSVKTGTLNEKLFF

J: TRBJ2-1
size: .
V: TRBV7-3
D: TRBD1
DNA: TGTGCCAGCAGCCGAACAGGGGGCACCTACAATGAGCAGTTCTTC
CDR3: CASSRTGGTYNEQFF

J: TRBJ2-5
size: .
V: TRBV5-1
D: .
DNA: TGCGCCAGCTCCACAGGTATCCAAGAGACCCAGTACTTC
CDR3: CASSTGIQETQYF

J: TRBJ1-1
size: once
V: TRBV6-5
D: .
DNA: TGTGCCAGCAGTTTGGTCGGAGGTTCGCCCTTTGAAGCTTTCTTT
CDR3: CASSLVGGSPFEAFF

J: TRBJ2-5
size: .
V: TRBV13
D: TRBD2
DNA: TGTGCCAGCAGCATAGCGGGAGGGGAGACCCAGTACTTC
CDR3: CASSIAGGETQYF

J: TRBJ2-7
size: .
V: TRBV29-1
D: .
DNA: TGCAGCGTTTCCGACAGGACCCACGAGCAGTACTTC
CDR3: CSVSDRTHEQYF

J: TRBJ2-2
size: .
V: TRBV29-1
D: TRBD2
DNA: TGCAGCGTCCAGAGCGGGGGGTTCATCGGGGAGCTGTTTTTT
CDR3: CSVQSGGFIGELFF

J: TRBJ2-7
size: .
V: TRBV7-3
D: .
DNA: TGTGCCAGCAGCCATATCCCCCGGGACGGACTCTACGAGCAGTACTTC
CDR3: CASSHIPRDGLYEQYF

J: TRBJ2-7
size: .
V: TRBV11-2
D: .
DNA: TGTGCCAGCAGCTTAGTTGGGGGGAGTTACGAGCAGTACTTC
CDR3: CASSLVGGSYEQYF

J: TRBJ2-1
size: .
V: TRBV5-1
D: TRBD2
DNA: TGCGCCAGCAGCTGGACTAGCGGGGCAGACAATGAGCAGTTCTTC
CDR3: CASSWTSGADNEQFF

J: TRBJ2-3
size: .
V: TRBV11-2
D: .
DNA: TGTGCCAGCAGCAGCTGGGACTCGAGCACAGATACGCAGTATTTT
CDR3: CASSSWDSSTDTQYF

J: TRBJ2-3
size: .
V: TRBV28
D: .
DNA: TGTGCCAGCAGAGAACCGGGATCCCGGACCAGTACGCAGTATTTT
CDR3: CASREPGSRTSTQYF

J: TRBJ2-5
size: .
V: TRBV7-2
D: TRBD1
DNA: TGTGCCAGCAGCTTAGCGGGACAGAGGCAAGAGACCCAGTACTTC
CDR3: CASSLAGQRQETQYF

J: TRBJ2-2
size: few
V: TRBV9
D: .
DNA: TGTGCCAGCAGCGTAGCTATTACAGGACTGAACACCGGGGAGCTGTTTTTT
CDR3: CASSVAITGLNTGELFF

J: TRBJ2-5
size: .
V: TRBV7-7
D: .
DNA: TGTGCCAGCAGCTTCTTAGGGGGAGGAGAGACCCAGTACTTC
CDR3: CASSFLGGGETQYF

J: TRBJ2-6
size: .
V: TRBV7-3
D: .
DNA: TGTGCCACCTCGAGCCGCTCTGGGGCCAACGTCCTGACTTTC
CDR3: CATSSRSGANVLTF

J: TRBJ2-1
size: .
V: TRBV12-1
D: .
DNA: TGTGCCAGCAGACCGGGACTAGCGGTATACAATGAGCAGTTCTTC
CDR3: CASRPGLAVYNEQFF

J: TRBJ1-2
size: .
V: TRBV7-2
D: .
DNA: TGTGCCAGCAGCTTATCCAGGGAGGGTGGCTACACCTTC
CDR3: CASSLSREGGYTF

J: TRBJ2-7
size: .
V: TRBV18
D: TRBD2
DNA: TGTGCCAGCTCACCTAGCGGGAGCAGGGCCTACGAGCAGTACTTC
CDR3: CASSPSGSRAYEQYF

J: TRBJ2-7
size: .
V: TRBV19
D: .
DNA: TGTGCCAGTAGTACCGGACGGCACTCCTACGAGCAGTACTTC
CDR3: CASSTGRHSYEQYF

J: TRBJ2-3
size: once
V: TRBV7-9
D: TRBD2
DNA: TGTGCCAGCAGCTTATCTCCTAGCGGGTCCTCGGGAGATACGCAGTATTTT
CDR3: CASSLSPSGSSGDTQYF

J: TRBJ2-7
size: .
V: TRBV6-5
D: .
DNA: TGTGCCAGCAGTTACAAAGCCCAGTACAGTACCTACGAGCAGTACTTC
CDR3: CASSYKAQYSTYEQYF

J: TRBJ1-5
size: few
V: TRBV2
D: .
DNA: TGTGCCAGCAATGCCTTAGGCAGTCAACAGCCCCAGCATTTT
CDR3: CASNALGSQQPQHF

J: TRBJ2-7
size: .
V: TRBV28
D: .
DNA: TGTGCCACCCAACGTCGGGGTATTACCTACGAGCAGTACTTC
CDR3: CATQRRGITYEQYF